This T cell receptor (beta chain) was captured in a study of cytomegalovirus exposure and HLA in healthy donors. The primer mix had 60 Vbeta and 13 Jbeta primers. The assay was immunoSEQ multiplex PCR, and TCRdb's table has in-frame clones only and misses some. The sample shows over 100,000 clones, around 82% of them seen only once. This clone was observed a few times. Unmatched junction bases numbered 12, after V lost 5 bases and J lost 4 bases. The CDR3 is 17 residues long. Germline assignment: CDR1 SGHNT and CDR2 YENEEA. Sequenced sample: PBMCs. The sequence came from a woman aged 40 to 50 in good health and CMV-seronegative. V usage is TRBV11-3 and J usage is TRBJ2-3; TRBD1 matches at 10 bases. CDR3 in DNA: TGTGCCAGCAGCCCCGCACCGTGGGACAGGGGTGCAGATACGCAGTATTTT. Amino acids: CASSPAPWDRGADTQYF.